This T cell receptor beta chain emerged from a study of shared clonotypes between healthy human individuals. This clone was seen only a few times. A far larger clone lies a single base away; this is likely a read error. The protocol was immunoSEQ multiplex PCR, while the TCRdb copy is restricted to in-frame clones and leaves out a portion. This sample has about 99,000 clones; about 45% occur once, and the top ten carry roughly 15%. Per the germline V gene, CDR1 is SGHNT and CDR2 is YYREEE (reference sequence). V was shortened by 5 bases and J by 3 bases, with 8 bases between the two germline ends. The CDR3 runs to 13 residues.

The chain uses TRBV5-4 and TRBJ2-2; D uncertain. This TCR was recovered from a woman in her thirties or forties in good health. Some clones in this sample may be carry-over from other donors' samples. Sequencing was performed on PBMCs. For the CDR3, the DNA is TGTGCCAGCAGACAGCTGTACACCGGGGAGCTGTTTTTT. As protein: CASRQLYTGELFF.